This T cell receptor beta chain is drawn from a study of blood T cell repertoires in COVID-19. Overall study context: PBMCs, B-cell-depleted T cells, or T cells provided the cDNA or gDNA that made up the material.

V gave up 6 bases and J gave up 8 bases; unmatched junction bases: 3. The CDR3 covers 11 residues. Germline CDR1 is LGHDT and CDR2 is YNNKEL (reference sequence). Measured with immunoSEQ multiplex PCR; TCRdb has only the in-frame clones, and not every one. The data contain some 40,000 clones, more than 80% of them singletons. The chain employs TRBV3-1 (or the pseudogene TRBV3-2) and TRBJ1-1; 7 positions match TRBD1. This clonotype was obtained from a human donor in a cohort sampled during active or convalescent COVID-19. The donor label of this sample is uncertain. Sequencing was done on a sample of peripheral blood. The CDR3 loop is CASRQGREAFF. The CDR3 DNA reads as TGTGCCAGCAGACAGGGGCGAGAAGCTTTCTTT.